A selection of T cell receptor beta chains follows, all from one sample in a study of shared clonotypes between healthy human individuals. Data came from immunoSEQ multiplex PCR; TCRdb stores just in-frame clones and leaves some out. The profile shows about 600,000 clones, around 95% of them singletons. The sample was naive CD8+ T cells sorted from blood. These receptors were taken from a woman in her 30s in good health. The CDR3 runs from the conserved cysteine through the conserved F or W. Each record gives: J gene, V gene, clone size, D gene, CDR3 DNA, CDR3 protein. The D gene is left open where the match is weak. Rows give clone size only sometimes, using once, few, many, or a class for an expanded clone.

TRBJ2-7,TRBV7-9,NA,TRBD2,TGTGCCAGCAGCTTAGCTCGGGCTAGCGGGAGGGACGAGCAGTACTTC,CASSLARASGRDEQYF
TRBJ2-1,TRBV4-2,NA,TRBD2,TGTGCCAGCAGTTTTGGACTAGCGGGAGCCTACAATGAGCAGTTCTTC,CASSFGLAGAYNEQFF
TRBJ2-2,TRBV19,NA,NA,TGTGCCAGTAGTACAATACATTCCACCGGGGAGCTGTTTTTT,CASSTIHSTGELFF
TRBJ2-1,TRBV14,NA,TRBD1,TGTGCCAGTGCAGGGGGACGAATCTATGAGCAGTTCTTC,CASAGGRIYEQFF
TRBJ2-5,TRBV6-1,NA,TRBD2,TGTGCCAGCAGTGATGGGACTAGCGGGTGGAAAGAGACCCAGTACTTC,CASSDGTSGWKETQYF
TRBJ1-1,TRBV19,once,NA,TGTGCCAGTACGTTTGGGGGTATGAACACTGAAGCTTTCTTT,CASTFGGMNTEAFF
TRBJ2-3,TRBV30,NA,TRBD2,TGTGCCTGGACCTTAAGGGTAGCGGGCCCCACAGATACGCAGTATTTT,CAWTLRVAGPTDTQYF
TRBJ1-1,TRBV5-5,NA,TRBD1,TGTGCCAGCAGCTTAATGACAGGGGCCATGAACACTGAAGCTTTCTTT,CASSLMTGAMNTEAFF
TRBJ2-3,TRBV12-1,once,NA,TGTGCCAGCAGCCCGCGGGGGACTGCCGCCGGTTGCCGCACAGATACGCAGTATTTT,CASSPRGTAAGCRTDTQYF
TRBJ2-1,TRBV6-1,NA,NA,TGTGCCAGCAGTGAATCAGGATTTCCTAATGAGCAGTTCTTC,CASSESGFPNEQFF
TRBJ2-7,TRBV27,NA,NA,TGTGCCAGCAAAGAACTCAGAGCAGGGGAGCAGTACTTC,CASKELRAGEQYF
TRBJ2-1,TRBV6-6,NA,TRBD1,TGTGCCAGCAGTTTCGGGACAGGCTACAATGAGCAGTTCTTC,CASSFGTGYNEQFF
TRBJ2-7,TRBV2,NA,TRBD2,TGTGCCAGCGCCCCAGCGGGGGCCGCCTACGAGCAGTACTTC,CASAPAGAAYEQYF
TRBJ2-1,TRBV27,once,TRBD1,TGTGCCAGCAGTTTCCCCCCAGGGGGCAATGAGCAGTTCTTC,CASSFPPGGNEQFF
TRBJ1-2,TRBV28,NA,NA,TGTGCCAGCAAATCGGAAAACTATGGCTACACCTTC,CASKSENYGYTF
TRBJ2-7,TRBV18,NA,NA,TGTGCCAGCTCACCAGAAGGCAGGGCCTACGAGCAGTACTTC,CASSPEGRAYEQYF
TRBJ2-1,TRBV6-1,NA,NA,TGTGCCAGCAGTGAACCCCCAGGGTCTGAGCAGTTCTTC,CASSEPPGSEQFF
TRBJ2-1,TRBV6-5,NA,TRBD2,TGTGCCAGCAGTTCTTGGACTAGCGGGAGTCCCGATGAGCAGTTCTTC,CASSSWTSGSPDEQFF
TRBJ2-7,TRBV5-4,NA,TRBD1,TGTGCCAGCACTTTAGGACCGGGACAGCCTTCCTACGAGCAGTACTTC,CASTLGPGQPSYEQYF
TRBJ2-4,TRBV7-9,NA,TRBD1,TGTGCCAGCAGCCCAACAGGGGGGACCAAAAACATTCAGTACTTC,CASSPTGGTKNIQYF
TRBJ2-3,TRBV27,once,NA,TGTGCCATCTCCCCCACAGGGCAGGGGGGAGACACGCAGTATTTT,CAISPTGQGGDTQYF
TRBJ1-5,TRBV4-2,NA,NA,TGTGCCAGCAACCAAGACGGGGGTTCGAATCAGCCCCAGCATTTT,CASNQDGGSNQPQHF
TRBJ2-1,TRBV6-5,NA,TRBD2,TGTGCCAGCAGTTACGACGGGAGGGGTTCCTACAATGAGCAGTTCTTC,CASSYDGRGSYNEQFF
TRBJ2-5,TRBV9,NA,NA,TGTGCCAGCAGCGTAATGGGGGCATGGGAAGAGACCCAGTACTTC,CASSVMGAWEETQYF
TRBJ2-7,TRBV6-1,NA,TRBD1,TGTGCCAGCAGTGAAGCTGGGGGACAGGCGTTTACCTCCTACGAGCAGTACTTC,CASSEAGGQAFTSYEQYF
TRBJ2-3,TRBV9,NA,NA,TGTGCCAGCAGCTCCGGGACGAGTATTGGCGATACGCAGTATTTT,CASSSGTSIGDTQYF
TRBJ1-5,TRBV27,once,NA,TGTGCCAGCAGTTTGTCCGGGACCTCAAGTCAGCCCCAGCATTTT,CASSLSGTSSQPQHF
TRBJ1-4,TRBV15,NA,NA,TGTGCCACCAGCAGAGACAGGATTGGGGAAAAACTGTTTTTT,CATSRDRIGEKLFF
TRBJ2-7,TRBV7-9,NA,NA,TGTGCCAGCAGCTTATGGGCAGCCGAGCAGTACTTC,CASSLWAAEQYF
TRBJ1-1,TRBV11-2,NA,NA,TGTGCCAGCAGCTTAGCCCCTGAAGCTTTCTTT,CASSLAPEAFF
TRBJ1-4,TRBV9,NA,TRBD1,TGTGCCAGCAGCGTAGGGGCAAGGGGGCAGGCCGAAAAACTGTTTTTT,CASSVGARGQAEKLFF
TRBJ2-1,TRBV27,NA,NA,TGTGCCAGCAGTTTATTAGGCGGGACCTACAATGAGCAGTTCTTC,CASSLLGGTYNEQFF
TRBJ2-7,TRBV7-9,NA,TRBD2,TGTGCCAGCAGTTTGACTAGCGGAGCCTACGAGCAGTACTTC,CASSLTSGAYEQYF
TRBJ2-7,TRBV6-1,NA,NA,TGTGCCAGCAGTGAAAGGGACAATCCAATCTACGAGCAGTACTTC,CASSERDNPIYEQYF
TRBJ2-2,TRBV27,NA,NA,TGTGCCAGCAGTTTTCAGGGCGACGGGGAGCTGTTTTTT,CASSFQGDGELFF
TRBJ2-2,TRBV5-4,NA,NA,TGTGCCAGCAGTCCTGGGACCGGGGAGCTGTTTTTT,CASSPGTGELFF
TRBJ2-7,TRBV27,NA,TRBD1,TGTGCCAGCAGTTTATCCCCCGGGACAGGGGCCTACGAGCAGTACTTC,CASSLSPGTGAYEQYF
TRBJ2-1,TRBV15,once,TRBD2,TGTGCCACGGCTGTAGCGGGAAACCCCTACAATGAGCAGTTCTTC,CATAVAGNPYNEQFF